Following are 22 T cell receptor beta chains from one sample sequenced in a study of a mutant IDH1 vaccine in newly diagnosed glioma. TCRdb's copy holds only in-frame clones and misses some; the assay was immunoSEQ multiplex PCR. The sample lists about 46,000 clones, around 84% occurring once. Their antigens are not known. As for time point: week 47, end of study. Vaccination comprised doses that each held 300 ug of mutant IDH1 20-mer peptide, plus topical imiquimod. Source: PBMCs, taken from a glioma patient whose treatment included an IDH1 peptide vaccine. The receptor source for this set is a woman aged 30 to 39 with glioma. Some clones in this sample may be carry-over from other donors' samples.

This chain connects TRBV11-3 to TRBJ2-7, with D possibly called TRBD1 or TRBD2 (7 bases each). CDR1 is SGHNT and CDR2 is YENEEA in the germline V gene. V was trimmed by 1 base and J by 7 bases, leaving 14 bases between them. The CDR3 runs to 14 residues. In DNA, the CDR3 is TGTGCCAGCAGCTTAGCCCTTCAGGGGGGGGAGCAGTACTTC. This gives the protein CASSLALQGGEQYF.

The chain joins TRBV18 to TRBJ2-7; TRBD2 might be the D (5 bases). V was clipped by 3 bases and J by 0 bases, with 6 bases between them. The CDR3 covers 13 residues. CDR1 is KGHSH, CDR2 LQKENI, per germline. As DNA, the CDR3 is TGTGCCAGCTCACCCGGAGGCTCCTACGAGCAGTACTTC. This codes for CASSPGGSYEQYF.

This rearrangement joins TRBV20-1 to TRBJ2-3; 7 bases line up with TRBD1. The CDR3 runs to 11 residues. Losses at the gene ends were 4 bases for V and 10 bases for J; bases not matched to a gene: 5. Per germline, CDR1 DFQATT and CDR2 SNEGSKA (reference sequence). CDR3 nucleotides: TGCAGTGCTACCGACAGGGTGGCGCAGTATTTT. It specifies CSATDRVAQYF.

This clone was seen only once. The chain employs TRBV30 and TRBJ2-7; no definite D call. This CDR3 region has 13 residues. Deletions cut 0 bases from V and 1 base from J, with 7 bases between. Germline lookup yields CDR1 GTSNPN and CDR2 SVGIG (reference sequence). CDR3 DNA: TGTGCCTGGAGTGTAGGCGAGTCCTACGAGCAGTACTTC. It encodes CAWSVGESYEQYF. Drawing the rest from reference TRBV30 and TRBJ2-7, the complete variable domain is SQTIHQWPATLVQPVGSPLSLECTVEGTSNPNLYWYRQAAGRGLQLLFYSVGIGQISSEVPQNLSASRPQDRQFILSSKKLLLSDSGFYLCAWSVGESYEQYFGPGTRLTVT.

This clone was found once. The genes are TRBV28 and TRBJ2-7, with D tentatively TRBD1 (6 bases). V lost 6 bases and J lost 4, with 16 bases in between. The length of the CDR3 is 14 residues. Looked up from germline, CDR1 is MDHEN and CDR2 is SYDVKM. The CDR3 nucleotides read TGTGCCAGCAGGGGGGCTCAAGACCGGTACGAGCAGTACTTC. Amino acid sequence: CASRGAQDRYEQYF.

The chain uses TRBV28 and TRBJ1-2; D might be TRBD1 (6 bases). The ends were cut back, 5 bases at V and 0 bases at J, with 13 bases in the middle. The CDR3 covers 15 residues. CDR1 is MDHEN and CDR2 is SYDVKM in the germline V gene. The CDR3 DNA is TGTGCCAGCAGTACTCAGGGGTTCGCTAACTATGGCTACACCTTC. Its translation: CASSTQGFANYGYTF.

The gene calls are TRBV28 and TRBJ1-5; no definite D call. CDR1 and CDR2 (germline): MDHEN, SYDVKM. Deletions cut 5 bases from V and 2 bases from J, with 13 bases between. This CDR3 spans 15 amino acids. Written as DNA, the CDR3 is TGTGCCAGCAGTCCGACCGGGATTCGCAATCAGCCCCAGCATTTT. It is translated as CASSPTGIRNQPQHF. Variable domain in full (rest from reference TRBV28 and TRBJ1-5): DVKVTQSSRYLVKRTGEKVFLECVQDMDHENMFWYRQDPGLGLRLIYFSYDVKMKEKGDIPEGYSVSREKKERFSLILESASTNQTSMYLCASSPTGIRNQPQHFGDGTRLSIL.

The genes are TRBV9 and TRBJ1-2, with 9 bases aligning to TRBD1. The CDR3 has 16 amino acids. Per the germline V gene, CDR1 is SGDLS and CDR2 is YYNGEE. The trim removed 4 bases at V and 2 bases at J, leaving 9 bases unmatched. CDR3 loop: CASSPPRQGENYGYTF. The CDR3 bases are TGTGCCAGCAGCCCGCCCCGACAGGGGGAGAACTATGGCTACACCTTC.

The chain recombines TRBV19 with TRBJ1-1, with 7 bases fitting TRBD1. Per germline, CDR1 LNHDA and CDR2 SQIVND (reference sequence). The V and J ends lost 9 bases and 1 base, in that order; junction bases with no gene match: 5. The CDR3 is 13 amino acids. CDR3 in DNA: TGTGCCAGCAACAGGGGACAGAACACTGAAGCTTTCTTT. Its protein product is CASNRGQNTEAFF.

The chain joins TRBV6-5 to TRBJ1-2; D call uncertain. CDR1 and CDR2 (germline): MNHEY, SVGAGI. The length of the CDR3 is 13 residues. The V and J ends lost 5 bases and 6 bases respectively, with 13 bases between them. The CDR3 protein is CASSGILADGYTF. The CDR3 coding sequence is TGTGCCAGCAGTGGGATTTTAGCGGATGGCTACACCTTC.

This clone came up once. CDR3 nucleotides: TGTGCCAGCAGCCCCGGTGCTAGCACAGATACGCAGTATTTT. It encodes CASSPGASTDTQYF. J is TRBJ2-3 and V is TRBV7-8; D is undetermined. CDR3 size: 14 residues. V lost 5 bases to trimming and J lost 0 bases, with 9 bases between them. From germline, CDR1 is SGHVS and CDR2 FQNEAQ.

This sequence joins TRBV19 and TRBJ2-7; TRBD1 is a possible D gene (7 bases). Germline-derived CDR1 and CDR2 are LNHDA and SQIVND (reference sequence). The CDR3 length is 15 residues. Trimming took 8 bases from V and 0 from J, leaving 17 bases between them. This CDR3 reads CASSARDSASYEQYF. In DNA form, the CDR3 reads TGTGCCAGTTCAGCGCGGGACAGTGCCTCCTACGAGCAGTACTTC.

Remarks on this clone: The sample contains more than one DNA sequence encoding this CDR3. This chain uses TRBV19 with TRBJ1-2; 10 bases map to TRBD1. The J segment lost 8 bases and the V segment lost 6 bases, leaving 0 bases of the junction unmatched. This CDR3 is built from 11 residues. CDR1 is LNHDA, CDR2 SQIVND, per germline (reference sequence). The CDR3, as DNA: TGTGCCAGTAGGACAGGGGGCGGCTACACCTTC. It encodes CASRTGGGYTF.

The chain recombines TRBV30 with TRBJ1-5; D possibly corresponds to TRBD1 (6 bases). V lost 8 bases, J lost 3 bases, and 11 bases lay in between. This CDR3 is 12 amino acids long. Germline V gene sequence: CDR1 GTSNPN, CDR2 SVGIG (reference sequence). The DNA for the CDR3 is TGTGCCACAAACAGGGACAATCAGCCCCAGCATTTT. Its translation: CATNRDNQPQHF.

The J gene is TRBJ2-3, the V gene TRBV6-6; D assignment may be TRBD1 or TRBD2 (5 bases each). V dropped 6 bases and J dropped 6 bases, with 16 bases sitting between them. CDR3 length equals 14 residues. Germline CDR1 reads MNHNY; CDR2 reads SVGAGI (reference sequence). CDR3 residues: CASRPEHGADTQYF. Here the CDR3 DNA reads TGTGCCAGCAGGCCGGAACACGGGGCGGATACGCAGTATTTT.

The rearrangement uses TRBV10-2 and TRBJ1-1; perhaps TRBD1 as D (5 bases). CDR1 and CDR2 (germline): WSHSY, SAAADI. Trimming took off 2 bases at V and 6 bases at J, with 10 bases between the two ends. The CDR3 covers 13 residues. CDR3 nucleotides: TGCGCCAGCAGTGAGGTTGGCAGGGCTGAAGCTTTCTTT. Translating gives CASSEVGRAEAFF.

The chain's CDR3 is CASSLWLGETQYF. The DNA for the CDR3 is TGTGCCAGCAGTTTATGGCTAGGGGAGACCCAGTACTTC. This rearrangement joins TRBV27 to TRBJ2-5; no firm D call. CDR3 length: 13 amino acids. V was clipped by 1 base and J by 5 bases, with 8 bases between them. Per germline, CDR1 MNHEY and CDR2 SMNVEV (reference sequence).

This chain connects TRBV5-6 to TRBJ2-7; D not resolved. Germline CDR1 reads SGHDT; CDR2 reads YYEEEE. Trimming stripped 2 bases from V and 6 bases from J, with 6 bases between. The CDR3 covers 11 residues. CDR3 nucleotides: TGTGCCAGCAGCTTCACGGGCGAGCAGTACTTC. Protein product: CASSFTGEQYF.

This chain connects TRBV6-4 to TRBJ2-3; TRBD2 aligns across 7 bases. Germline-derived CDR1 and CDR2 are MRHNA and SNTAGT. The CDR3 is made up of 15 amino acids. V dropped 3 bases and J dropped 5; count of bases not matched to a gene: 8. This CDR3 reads CASSEGLGAGDTQYF. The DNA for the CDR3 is TGTGCCAGCAGTGAAGGACTAGGGGCCGGAGATACGCAGTATTTT.

CDR3 nucleotide sequence: TGCAGCGTTTCACTAGCAGGGGGAGAGACCCAGTACTTC. It specifies CSVSLAGGETQYF. The J gene is TRBJ2-5, the V gene TRBV29-1, with D perhaps TRBD1 (7 bases). Trimming pared 5 bases from V and 4 bases from J, leaving 14 bases between. Germline CDR1 is SQVTM and CDR2 is ANQGSEA. The CDR3 spans 13 residues. Looking up the rest from reference TRBV29-1 and TRBJ2-5 gives the full variable domain: SAVISQKPSRDICQRGTSLTIQCQVDSQVTMMFWYRQQPGQSLTLIATANQGSEATYESGFVIDKFPISRPNLTFSTLTVSNMSPEDSSIYLCSVSLAGGETQYFGPGTRLLVL.

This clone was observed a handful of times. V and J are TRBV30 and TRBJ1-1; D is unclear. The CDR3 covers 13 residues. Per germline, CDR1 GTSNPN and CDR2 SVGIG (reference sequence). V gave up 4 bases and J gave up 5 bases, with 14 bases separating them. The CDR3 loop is CAWTKPGMTEAFF. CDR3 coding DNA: TGTGCCTGGACGAAGCCGGGGATGACTGAAGCTTTCTTT.

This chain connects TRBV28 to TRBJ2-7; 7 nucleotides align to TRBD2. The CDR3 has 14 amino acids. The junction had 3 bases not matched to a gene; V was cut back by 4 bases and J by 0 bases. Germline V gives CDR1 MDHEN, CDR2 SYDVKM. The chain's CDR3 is CASSWASGSYEQYF. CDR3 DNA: TGTGCCAGCAGTTGGGCTAGCGGCTCCTACGAGCAGTACTTC. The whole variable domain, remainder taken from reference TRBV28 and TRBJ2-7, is DVKVTQSSRYLVKRTGEKVFLECVQDMDHENMFWYRQDPGLGLRLIYFSYDVKMKEKGDIPEGYSVSREKKERFSLILESASTNQTSMYLCASSWASGSYEQYFGPGTRLTVT.